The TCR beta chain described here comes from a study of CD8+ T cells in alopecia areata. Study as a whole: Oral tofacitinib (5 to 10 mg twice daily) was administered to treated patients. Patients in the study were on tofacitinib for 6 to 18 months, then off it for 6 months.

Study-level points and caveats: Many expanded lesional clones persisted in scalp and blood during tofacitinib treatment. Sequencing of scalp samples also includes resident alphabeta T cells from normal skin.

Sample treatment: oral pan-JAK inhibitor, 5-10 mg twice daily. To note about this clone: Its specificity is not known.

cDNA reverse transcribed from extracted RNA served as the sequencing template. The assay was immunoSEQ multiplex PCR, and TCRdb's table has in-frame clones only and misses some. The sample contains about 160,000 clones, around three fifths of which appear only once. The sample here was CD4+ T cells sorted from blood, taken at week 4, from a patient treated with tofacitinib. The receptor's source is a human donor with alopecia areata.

The CDR3, as DNA: TGTGCCTCGCAACAGGAGGTGAACACTGAAGCTTTCTTT. This codes for CASQQEVNTEAFF. This rearrangement joins TRBV10-3 to TRBJ1-1; TRBD1 might be the D (5 bases). This CDR3 region has 13 residues. CDR1 is ENHRY and CDR2 is SYGVKD in the germline V gene. Between the trimmed V and J ends, which lost 11 bases and 0 bases, there was a span of 13 bases.